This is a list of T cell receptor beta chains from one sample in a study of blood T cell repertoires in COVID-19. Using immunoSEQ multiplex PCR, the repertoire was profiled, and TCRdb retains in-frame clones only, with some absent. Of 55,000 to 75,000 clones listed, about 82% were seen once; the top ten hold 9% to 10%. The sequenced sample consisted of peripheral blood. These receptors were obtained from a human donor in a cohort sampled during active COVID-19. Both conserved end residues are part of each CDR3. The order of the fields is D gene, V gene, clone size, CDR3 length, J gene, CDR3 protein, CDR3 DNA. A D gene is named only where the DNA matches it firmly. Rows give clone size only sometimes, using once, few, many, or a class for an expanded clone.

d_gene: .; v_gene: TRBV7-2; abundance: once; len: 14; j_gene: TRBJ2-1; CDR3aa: CASSSDSSYNEQFF; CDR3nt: TGTGCCAGCAGCTCGGACAGCTCCTACAATGAGCAGTTCTTC
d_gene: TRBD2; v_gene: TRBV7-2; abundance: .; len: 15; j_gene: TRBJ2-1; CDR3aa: CASSLGGTKKGEQFF; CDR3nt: TGTGCCAGCAGCTTAGGTGGGACTAAGAAAGGTGAGCAGTTCTTC
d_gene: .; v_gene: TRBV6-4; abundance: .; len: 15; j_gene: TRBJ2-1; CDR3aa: CASSVLADSYNEQFF; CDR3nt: TGTGCCAGCAGTGTATTGGCCGACTCCTACAATGAGCAGTTCTTC
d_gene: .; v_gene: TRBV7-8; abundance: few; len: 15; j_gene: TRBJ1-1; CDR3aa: CASSLRPSSDTEAFF; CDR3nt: TGTGCCAGCAGCTTACGTCCCTCCTCGGACACTGAAGCTTTCTTT
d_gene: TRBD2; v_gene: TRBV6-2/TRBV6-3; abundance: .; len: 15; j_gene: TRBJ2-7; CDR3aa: CASSFWIAGVGEQYF; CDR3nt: TGTGCCAGCAGTTTTTGGATAGCGGGAGTAGGTGAGCAGTACTTC
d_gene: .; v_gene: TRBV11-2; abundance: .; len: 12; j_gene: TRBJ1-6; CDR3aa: CASSPGNSPLHF; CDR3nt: TGTGCCAGCAGCCCCGGTAATTCACCCCTCCACTTT
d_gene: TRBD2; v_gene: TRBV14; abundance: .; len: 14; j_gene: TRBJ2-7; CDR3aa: CASSPGAGVYEQYF; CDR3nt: TGTGCCAGCAGCCCAGGAGCGGGAGTGTACGAGCAGTACTTC
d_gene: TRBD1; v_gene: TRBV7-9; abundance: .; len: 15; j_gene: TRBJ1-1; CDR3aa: CASSFRTGQNTEAFF; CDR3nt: TGTGCCAGCAGCTTTAGGACAGGGCAGAACACTGAAGCTTTCTTT
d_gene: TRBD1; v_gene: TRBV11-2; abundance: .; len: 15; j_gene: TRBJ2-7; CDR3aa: CASSYHDRGRYEQYF; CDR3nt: TGTGCCAGCAGCTATCATGACAGGGGGCGATACGAGCAGTACTTC
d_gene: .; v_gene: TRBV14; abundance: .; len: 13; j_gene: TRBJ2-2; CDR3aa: CASSQDLTGELFF; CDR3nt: TGTGCCAGCAGCCAAGATCTTACCGGGGAGCTGTTTTTT
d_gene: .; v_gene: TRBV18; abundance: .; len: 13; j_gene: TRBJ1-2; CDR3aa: CASSPVSDYGYTF; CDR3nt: TGTGCCAGCTCACCAGTCAGCGACTATGGCTACACCTTC
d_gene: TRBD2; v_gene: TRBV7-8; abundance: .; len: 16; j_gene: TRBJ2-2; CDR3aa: CASSLLAGGNTGELFF; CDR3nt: TGTGCCAGCAGCTTACTAGCGGGAGGGAACACCGGGGAGCTGTTTTTT
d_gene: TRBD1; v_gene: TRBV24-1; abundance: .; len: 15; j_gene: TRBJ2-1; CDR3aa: CATSDQRTGVNEQFF; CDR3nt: TGTGCCACCAGTGATCAACGCACAGGGGTCAATGAGCAGTTCTTC
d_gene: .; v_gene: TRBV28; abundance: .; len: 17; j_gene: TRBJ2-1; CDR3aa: CASSLGTQSVAYNEQFF; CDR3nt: TGTGCCAGCAGTTTGGGGACTCAATCTGTGGCCTACAATGAGCAGTTCTTC
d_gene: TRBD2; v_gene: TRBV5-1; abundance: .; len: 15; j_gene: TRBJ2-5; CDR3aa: CASRAGTSHTETQYF; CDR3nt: TGCGCCAGCAGGGCCGGGACTAGCCATACAGAGACCCAGTACTTC
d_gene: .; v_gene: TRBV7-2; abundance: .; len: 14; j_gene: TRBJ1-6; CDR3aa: CASSQQGGGSPLHF; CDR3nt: TGTGCCAGCAGCCAACAGGGTGGGGGTTCACCCCTCCACTTT
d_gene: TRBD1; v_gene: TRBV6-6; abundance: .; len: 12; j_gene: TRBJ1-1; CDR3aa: CASSVRDRDAFF; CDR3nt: TGTGCCAGCAGTGTCCGGGACAGGGACGCTTTCTTT
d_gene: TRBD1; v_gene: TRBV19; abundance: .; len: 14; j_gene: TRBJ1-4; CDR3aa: CASMEDREGEKLFF; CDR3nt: TGTGCCAGTATGGAGGACAGGGAAGGTGAAAAACTGTTTTTT
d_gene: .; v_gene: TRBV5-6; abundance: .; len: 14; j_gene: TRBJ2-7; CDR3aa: CASSLVEGAGEQYF; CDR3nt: TGTGCCAGCAGCTTGGTGGAGGGGGCGGGCGAGCAGTACTTC
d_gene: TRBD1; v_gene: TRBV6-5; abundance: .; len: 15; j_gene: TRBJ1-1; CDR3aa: CASSSRQGQNTEAFF; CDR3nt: TGTGCCAGCAGTTCACGACAGGGGCAGAACACTGAAGCTTTCTTT
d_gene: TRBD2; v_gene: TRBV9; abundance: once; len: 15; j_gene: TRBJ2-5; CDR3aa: CASSVDAGVGETQYF; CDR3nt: TGTGCCAGCAGCGTAGATGCGGGAGTGGGGGAGACCCAGTACTTC
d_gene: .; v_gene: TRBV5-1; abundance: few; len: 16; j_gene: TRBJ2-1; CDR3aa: CASSREGQSSYNEQFF; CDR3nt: TGCGCCAGCAGCCGCGAAGGACAGAGCTCCTACAATGAGCAGTTCTTC
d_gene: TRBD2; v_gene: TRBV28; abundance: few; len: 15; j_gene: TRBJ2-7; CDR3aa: CASSLESGGFYEQYF; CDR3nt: TGTGCCAGCAGTTTAGAAAGCGGGGGTTTCTACGAGCAGTACTTC
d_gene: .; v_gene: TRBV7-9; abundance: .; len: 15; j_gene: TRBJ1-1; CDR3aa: CASSLVLGANTEAFF; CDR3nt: TGTGCCAGCAGCTTAGTGTTAGGGGCGAACACTGAAGCTTTCTTT
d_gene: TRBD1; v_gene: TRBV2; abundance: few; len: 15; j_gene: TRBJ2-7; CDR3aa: CASARDRVGAYEQYF; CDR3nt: TGTGCCAGTGCTAGGGACAGGGTCGGAGCTTACGAGCAGTACTTC
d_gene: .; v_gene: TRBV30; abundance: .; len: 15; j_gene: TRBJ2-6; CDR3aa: CAWSVRSSGANVLTF; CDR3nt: TGTGCCTGGAGTGTAAGGAGCTCTGGGGCCAACGTCCTGACTTTC
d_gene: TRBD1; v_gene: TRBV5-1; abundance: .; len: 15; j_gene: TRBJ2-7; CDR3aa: CASSRGQGVSYEQYF; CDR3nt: TGCGCCAGCAGCCGCGGACAGGGGGTATCCTACGAGCAGTACTTC
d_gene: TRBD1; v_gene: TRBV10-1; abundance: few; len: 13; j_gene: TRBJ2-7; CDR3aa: CASSEDRGPDLYF; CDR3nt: TGCGCCAGCAGTGAGGACAGGGGGCCGGATCTGTACTTC
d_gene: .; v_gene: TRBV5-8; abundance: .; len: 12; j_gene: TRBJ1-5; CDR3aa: CASSLANQPQHF; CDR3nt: TGTGCCAGCAGCTTGGCGAATCAGCCCCAGCATTTT
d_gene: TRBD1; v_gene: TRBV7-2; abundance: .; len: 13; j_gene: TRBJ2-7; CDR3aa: CASSFPGGYEQYF; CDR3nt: TGTGCCAGCAGCTTCCCAGGGGGCTACGAGCAGTACTTC
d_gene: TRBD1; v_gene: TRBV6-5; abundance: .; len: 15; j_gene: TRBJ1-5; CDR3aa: CASSPRDRENQPQHF; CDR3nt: TGTGCCAGCAGCCCAAGGGACAGGGAAAATCAGCCCCAGCATTTT
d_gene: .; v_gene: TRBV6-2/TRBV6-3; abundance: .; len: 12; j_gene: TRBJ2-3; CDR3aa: CASSSHTDTQYF; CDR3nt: TGTGCCAGCAGTTCCCACACAGATACGCAGTATTTT
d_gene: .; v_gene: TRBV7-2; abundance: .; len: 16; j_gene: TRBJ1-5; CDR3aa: CASSPGGPGLNQPQHF; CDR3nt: TGTGCCAGCAGTCCGGGAGGCCCCGGACTCAATCAGCCCCAGCATTTT
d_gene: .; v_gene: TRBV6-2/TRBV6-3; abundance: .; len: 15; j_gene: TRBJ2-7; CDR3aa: CASSYVMGGSGEQYF; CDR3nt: TGTGCCAGCAGTTACGTGATGGGGGGAAGCGGCGAGCAGTACTTC
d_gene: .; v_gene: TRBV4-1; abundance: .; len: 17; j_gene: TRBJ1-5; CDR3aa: CASSQDSGREWNQPQHF; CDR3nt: TGCGCCAGCAGCCAAGATTCGGGGAGGGAGTGGAATCAGCCCCAGCATTTT
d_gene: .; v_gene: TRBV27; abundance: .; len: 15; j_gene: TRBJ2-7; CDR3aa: CASSLNGGVPGEQYF; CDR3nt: TGTGCCAGCAGTTTAAATGGCGGAGTTCCCGGGGAGCAGTACTTC
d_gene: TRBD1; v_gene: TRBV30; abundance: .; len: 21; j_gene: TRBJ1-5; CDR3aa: CAWSAYLTAATGVRDNQPQHF; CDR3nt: TGTGCCTGGAGCGCCTACTTGACCGCCGCGACAGGGGTTCGGGACAATCAGCCCCAGCATTTT